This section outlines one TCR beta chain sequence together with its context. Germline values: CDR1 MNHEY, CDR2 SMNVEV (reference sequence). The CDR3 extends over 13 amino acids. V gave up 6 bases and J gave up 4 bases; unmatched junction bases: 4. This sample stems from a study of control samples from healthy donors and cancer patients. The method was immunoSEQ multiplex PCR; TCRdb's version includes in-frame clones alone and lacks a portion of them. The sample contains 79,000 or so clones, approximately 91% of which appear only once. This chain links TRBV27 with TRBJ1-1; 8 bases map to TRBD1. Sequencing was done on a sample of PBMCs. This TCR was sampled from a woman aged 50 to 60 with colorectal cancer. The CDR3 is CASSWTGSTEAFF. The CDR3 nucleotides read TGTGCCAGCAGCTGGACAGGGTCCACTGAAGCTTTCTTT.